Listed here are 27 T cell receptor beta chains from one sample, sequenced in a study of T-cell reconstitution after alpha-beta-depleted transplantation in children. Construction of the TCRbeta library involved unique molecular identifiers. TCRdb called the PCR reads again in MiXCR, with one record for every CDR3 protein. The profile covers 440,000 or so distinct CDR3 sequences, with about 40% appearing a single time and approximately 25% taken by the ten largest. The sequencing here drew on PBMCs, taken before TCRalphabeta/CD19-depleted stem cell transplant. Receptors originate from a girl aged 2 to 10 with aplastic anemia, due to receive a stem cell transplant.

This sequence joins TRBV29-1 and TRBJ1-2; D not certain. The germline gives CDR1 SQVTM, CDR2 ANQGSEA. Trimming removed 1 base at V and 8 bases at J, with 8 bases between. This CDR3 spans 11 amino acids. The CDR3 DNA reads TGCAGCGTTGAAGTTCTTGGGGGCTACACCTTC. Translation: CSVEVLGGYTF.

This clonotype was detected ten times or more. The chain employs TRBV7-2 and TRBJ2-7; D ambiguous. CDR1 and CDR2 (germline): SGHTA, FQGNSA. The CDR3 has 14 amino acids. Trimming shortened V by 0 bases and J by 6 bases, and 12 bases separated the two germline ends. CDR3 amino acids: CASSLAMRNSEQYF. The CDR3 nucleotides are TGTGCCAGCAGCTTAGCAATGAGAAATTCCGAGCAGTACTTC.

The chain carries TRBV12-3 or TRBV12-4 and TRBJ1-2; unclear D gene. V was clipped by 2 bases and J by 4 bases, with 5 bases between them. The CDR3 runs to 12 residues. In DNA, the CDR3 is TGTGCCAGCAGTTTAAGAGCCTATGGCTACACCTTC. Its protein product is CASSLRAYGYTF.

The chain links TRBV18 to TRBJ2-7; 10 bases fit TRBD1. Germline V gene lookup returns CDR1 KGHSH and CDR2 LQKENI. V lost 3 bases, J lost 4 bases, and 3 bases stayed unmatched. This CDR3 has 14 amino acids. CDR3 protein: CASSPGQGEYEQYF. In DNA, the CDR3 is TGTGCCAGCTCACCTGGACAGGGGGAGTACGAGCAGTACTTC.

There are many counts of this clonotype. J is TRBJ1-1 and V is TRBV5-1, with 8 positions matching TRBD1. The CDR3 consists of 14 residues. CDR1 is SGHRS, CDR2 YFSETQ, per germline. V was pared by 4 bases and J by 4 bases, with 6 bases of the junction left unmatched. CDR3 loop: CASSRGDRGTEAFF. CDR3 DNA: TGCGCCAGCAGCCGGGGAGACAGGGGCACTGAAGCTTTCTTT.

There are a few counts of this clonotype. The chain has TRBV10-3 and TRBJ2-1; 7 bases fit TRBD1. The CDR3 totals 14 residues. Germline-derived CDR1 and CDR2 are ENHRY and SYGVKD. The V and J ends lost 6 bases and 7 bases, in that order; junction bases with no gene match: 9. For the CDR3, the DNA is TGTGCCATCAGCTCCGACAGGGCAATGAATGAGCAGTTCTTC. Amino acids: CAISSDRAMNEQFF.

This chain uses TRBV2 with TRBJ1-5; the D gene is possibly TRBD1 (5 bases). Germline CDR1 and CDR2: SNHLY and FYNNEI. CDR3 length: 14 residues. V dropped 7 bases and J dropped 0 bases, with 10 bases sitting between them. DNA for the CDR3: TGTGCCAGCAAACGGGGGGATAGCAATCAGCCCCAGCATTTT. Its translation is CASKRGDSNQPQHF.

This clonotype was seen a handful of times. V is TRBV15 and J is TRBJ2-5; 9 nucleotides align to TRBD1. V dropped 3 bases and J dropped 4; count of bases not matched to a gene: 6. Germline lookup yields CDR1 LNHNV and CDR2 YYDKDF (reference sequence). The CDR3 length is 15 residues. The CDR3: CATSRDWGQGETQYF. In DNA, the CDR3 is TGTGCCACCAGCAGGGACTGGGGACAGGGAGAGACCCAGTACTTC.

This chain uses TRBV20-1 with TRBJ2-3; TRBD2 agrees at 10 bases. The V and J ends lost 2 bases and 3 bases, in that order; junction bases with no gene match: 5. CDR1 and CDR2 from the germline V gene are DFQATT and SNEGSKA (reference sequence). This CDR3 spans 15 amino acids. DNA of the CDR3: TGCAGTGCTAGATCTGCTAGCGGGGGTACAGATACGCAGTATTTT. This translates into CSARSASGGTDTQYF.

This clonotype has a count of ten or more. V is TRBV28 and J is TRBJ1-2; the D is unclear. CDR1 is MDHEN and CDR2 is SYDVKM in the germline V gene. With 3 bases removed from V and 2 bases from J, the gap between germline ends came to 7 bases. CDR3 size: 13 residues. The CDR3 is CASSFDRNYGYTF. DNA for the CDR3: TGTGCCAGCAGTTTTGATAGGAACTATGGCTACACCTTC.

This clonotype was observed many times. The rearrangement uses TRBV15 and TRBJ2-1; D is perhaps TRBD2 (5 bases). The ends were cut back, 4 bases at V and 6 bases at J, with 16 bases in the middle. This CDR3 is 15 amino acids long. Germline lookup yields CDR1 LNHNV and CDR2 YYDKDF (reference sequence). CDR3 DNA sequence: TGTGCCACCAGCACAGGACTTGTTATTGGCAATGAGCAGTTCTTC. This gives the protein CATSTGLVIGNEQFF.

This clonotype has only a few counts. The gene calls are TRBV20-1 and TRBJ2-6; perhaps TRBD1 as D (5 bases). Per germline, CDR1 DFQATT and CDR2 SNEGSKA (reference sequence). Deletions cut 3 bases from V and 0 bases from J, with 15 bases between. The CDR3 totals 17 residues. The CDR3 spells CSASRVRDYSGANVLTF. CDR3 sequence (DNA): TGCAGTGCTAGCAGGGTCAGGGATTACTCTGGGGCCAACGTCCTGACTTTC.

This clonotype occurred a few times. The chain couples TRBV2 to TRBJ1-5; tentatively, D is TRBD1 (5 bases). The V end was cut by 4 bases, the J end by 4 bases, with 20 bases between. Germline V gives CDR1 SNHLY, CDR2 FYNNEI. The CDR3 runs to 17 residues. CDR3 in DNA: TGTGCCAGCAGTGTACCCCCCCCGGCGGGGGTGAATCAGCCCCAGCATTTT. Protein product: CASSVPPPAGVNQPQHF.

The chain couples TRBV20-1 to TRBJ2-5; D unclear. The CDR3 is made up of 13 amino acids. The V end was cut by 6 bases, the J end by 2 bases, with 13 bases between. Germline CDR1 and CDR2: DFQATT and SNEGSKA (reference sequence). The CDR3 here is CSAYSALQETQYF. In DNA, the CDR3 is TGCAGTGCCTACTCGGCCCTTCAAGAGACCCAGTACTTC.

A few counts support this clonotype. V gene TRBV7-9 combines with J gene TRBJ2-1; D not certain. V shed 5 bases and J shed 8 bases, with 10 bases lying between them. The CDR3 runs 12 residues. In germline, CDR1 is SEHNR, CDR2 FQNEAQ (reference sequence). CDR3 sequence (DNA): TGTGCCAGCAGCACGCGTGGGGATGAGCAGTTCTTC. Its translation: CASSTRGDEQFF.

This clonotype was counted at least ten times. The chain is built from TRBV4-3 and TRBJ2-7; 10 bases line up with TRBD2. Germline loops: CDR1 LGHNA, CDR2 YSLEER. CDR3 length equals 17 residues. Unmatched junction bases numbered 15, after V lost 1 base and J lost 9 bases. CDR3 coding DNA: TGCGCCAGCAGCCAAGTTTACCTAGCGGGGGACCCTCTAGGGCAGTACTTC. This sequence encodes CASSQVYLAGDPLGQYF.

This chain connects TRBV20-1 to TRBJ2-7, with D uncertain. V lost 3 bases and J 3 bases, leaving 12 bases between the germline ends. This CDR3 contains 13 residues. Germline V CDR1 and CDR2: DFQATT, SNEGSKA (reference sequence). CDR3 sequence: CSASDRGVYEQYF. The CDR3 DNA is TGCAGTGCTAGTGACCGAGGTGTCTACGAGCAGTACTTC.

This clonotype appeared a single time. The V gene is TRBV10-3, the J gene TRBJ2-7; D is possibly TRBD2 (5 bases). The CDR3 extends over 14 amino acids. Germline CDR1 ENHRY, CDR2 SYGVKD. V shed 11 bases and J shed 0 bases, with 17 bases lying between them. CDR3 loop: CAVRRGSSSYEQYF. The CDR3 DNA reads as TGTGCCGTTCGAAGAGGGAGTTCCTCCTACGAGCAGTACTTC.

In this sample, this clonotype turned up a few times. The V call is TRBV5-5, the J call TRBJ2-1; 11 positions agree with TRBD2. The J segment lost 8 bases and the V segment lost 2 bases, leaving 9 bases of the junction unmatched. The CDR3 runs to 16 residues. Germline V gene lookup returns CDR1 SGHKS and CDR2 YYEKEE (reference sequence). CDR3 DNA sequence: TGTGCCAGCAGCTTTCAGATAGCGGGAGGGCCCGATGAGCAGTTCTTC. Translation gives CASSFQIAGGPDEQFF.

The V and J genes are TRBV20-1 and TRBJ1-1, with D unresolved. The length of the CDR3 is 14 residues. V was cut by 4 bases and J by 5 bases, with 17 bases left in between. The germline CDR1 and CDR2 sequences are DFQATT and SNEGSKA (reference sequence). As DNA, the CDR3 is TGCAGTGCTAAGAGCAGGAGTAGCGGGACTGAAGCTTTCTTT. The encoded protein is CSAKSRSSGTEAFF.

This clonotype was counted only a few times. The gene calls are TRBV10-1 and TRBJ2-1, with D possibly TRBD1 on 6 matching bases. The CDR3 covers 14 residues. With 4 bases removed from V and 9 bases from J, the gap between germline ends came to 16 bases. Germline loops: CDR1 WNHNN, CDR2 SYGVQD (reference sequence). Written as DNA, the CDR3 is TGCGCCAGCAGTGCTTACAGGGTAGGAAGTGAGCAGTTCTTC. Translation: CASSAYRVGSEQFF.

The rearrangement joins TRBV12-3 or TRBV12-4 to TRBJ2-1, with TRBD1 matching over 7 bases. Trimming removed 8 bases from V and 6 bases from J; junction bases left unmatched: 1. The CDR3 length is 11 residues. The CDR3 region has the DNA TGTGCCAGCCAGGGGGTCAATGAGCAGTTCTTC. Translating gives CASQGVNEQFF.

This chain connects TRBV5-1 to TRBJ2-1; D call uncertain. Germline assignment: CDR1 SGHRS and CDR2 YFSETQ. Trimming cost V 1 base and J 6 bases, with 8 bases left between them. The CDR3 totals 13 residues. CDR3 DNA: TGCGCCAGCAGCTTGCCCTGGGGCAATGAGCAGTTCTTC. This sequence encodes CASSLPWGNEQFF.

The J gene is TRBJ2-7, the V gene TRBV5-1; 9 positions match TRBD1. The CDR3 is 15 residues long. The V and J ends lost 1 base and 6 bases, in that order; junction bases with no gene match: 8. CDR1 SGHRS and CDR2 YFSETQ come from the germline V gene. This CDR3 is CASSLTPGQGGEQYF. CDR3 coding DNA: TGCGCCAGCAGCTTGACCCCGGGACAGGGAGGCGAGCAGTACTTC.

The chain recombines TRBV3-1 with TRBJ2-3, with D maybe TRBD2 (6 bases). CDR3 length: 15 amino acids. Germline CDR1 reads LGHDT; CDR2 reads YNNKEL (reference sequence). V was pared by 0 bases and J by 4 bases, with 11 bases between. CDR3 nucleotides: TGTGCCAGCAGCCAAGAGTCCAGGGAGGCAGATACGCAGTATTTT. Translating it yields CASSQESREADTQYF.

V is TRBV29-1 and J is TRBJ1-1, with a tentative D call TRBD1 (6 bases). Trimming shortened V by 7 bases and J by 2 bases, and 20 bases separated the two germline ends. Germline CDR1 SQVTM, CDR2 ANQGSEA. The CDR3 runs 15 residues. The CDR3 reads CSARPTQGRNTEAFF. The CDR3 nucleotides read TGCAGCGCTCGCCCGACCCAGGGGCGAAACACTGAAGCTTTCTTT.

The V call is TRBV5-1, the J call TRBJ1-2; 9 nucleotides agree with TRBD1. CDR1 and CDR2 from the germline V gene are SGHRS and YFSETQ. Unmatched junction bases numbered 5, after V lost 0 bases and J lost 8 bases. This CDR3 is 14 amino acids long. The CDR3, as DNA: TGCGCCAGCAGCTTGGAGGGACAGGGTATCGGCTACACCTTC. It translates to CASSLEGQGIGYTF.